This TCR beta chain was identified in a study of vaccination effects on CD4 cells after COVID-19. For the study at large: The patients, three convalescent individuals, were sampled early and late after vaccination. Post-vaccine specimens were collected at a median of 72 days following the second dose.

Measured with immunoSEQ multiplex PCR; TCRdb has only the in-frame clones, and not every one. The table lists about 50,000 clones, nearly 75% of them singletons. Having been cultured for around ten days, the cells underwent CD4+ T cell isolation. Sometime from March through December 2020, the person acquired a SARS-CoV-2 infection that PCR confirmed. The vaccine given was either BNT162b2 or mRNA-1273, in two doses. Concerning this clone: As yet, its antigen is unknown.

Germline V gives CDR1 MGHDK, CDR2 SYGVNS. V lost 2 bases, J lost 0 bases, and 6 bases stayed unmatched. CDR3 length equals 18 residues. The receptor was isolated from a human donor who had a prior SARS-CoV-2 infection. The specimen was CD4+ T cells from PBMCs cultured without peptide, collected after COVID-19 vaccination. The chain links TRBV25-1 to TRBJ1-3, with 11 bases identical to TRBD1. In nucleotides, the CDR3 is TGTGCCAGCAGTGAACCGGCGGGGACAGGGGGCTCTGGAAACACCATATATTTT. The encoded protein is CASSEPAGTGGSGNTIYF.